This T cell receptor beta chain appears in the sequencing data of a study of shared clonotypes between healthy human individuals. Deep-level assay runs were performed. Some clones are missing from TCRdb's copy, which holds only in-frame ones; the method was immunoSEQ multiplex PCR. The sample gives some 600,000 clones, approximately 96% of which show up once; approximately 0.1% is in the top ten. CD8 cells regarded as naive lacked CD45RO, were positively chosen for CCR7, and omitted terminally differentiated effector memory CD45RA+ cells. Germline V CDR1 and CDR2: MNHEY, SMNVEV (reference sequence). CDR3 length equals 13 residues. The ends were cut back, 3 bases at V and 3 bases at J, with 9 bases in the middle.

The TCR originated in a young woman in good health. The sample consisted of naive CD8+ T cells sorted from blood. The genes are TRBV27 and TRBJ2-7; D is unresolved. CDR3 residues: CASSFDRDYEQYF. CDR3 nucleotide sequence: TGTGCCAGCAGTTTCGACCGCGACTACGAGCAGTACTTC.